This T cell receptor (beta chain) emerged from a study of identical twins. Study-level findings and limits: Surplus twin overlap in beta out-of-frame sequences was less pronounced. Beta clonotypes that were abundant in cord blood contained fewer insertions, a pattern absent from memory repertoires.

Germline CDR1 reads SGHAT; CDR2 reads FQNNGV. V lost 4 bases to trimming and J lost 5 bases, with 17 bases between them. CDR3 size: 15 residues. TCRdb passed the 5' RACE reads through MiXCR, listing each CDR3 protein once. Of around 470,000 distinct CDR3 sequences listed, 14% are singletons. This clonotype was counted a few times. Its antigen is still unknown. Healthy Caucasians supplied all donations. These data also formed part of another study, on yellow fever vaccine responses in identical twins.

This TCR was recovered from a woman between 18 and 30 years old in good health. Source material: CD4+ T cells sorted from blood. V is TRBV11-2 and J is TRBJ1-2, with D possibly TRBD1 on 6 matching bases. DNA of the CDR3: TGTGCCAGCAGCTCCCCGGGAACAGGGAATTATGGCTACACCTTC. Residues: CASSSPGTGNYGYTF.